This TCR beta chain was obtained from a study of glioma-infiltrating T cells. Study observations and caveats: CDR3 overlap between tissue and blood was very small. Above-expected tissue-blood divergence occurred in all gliomas, most in low-grade ones.

TCR alpha and beta CDR3 regions were amplified from RNA using iRepertoire nested multiplex PCR. Input was roughly 100-450 ng of tissue mRNA or PBMC total RNA. One entry per CDR3 protein results from TCRdb running MiXCR on the multiplex PCR reads. This sample has about 130,000 distinct CDR3 sequences, with 20% to 25% found just once. Concerning this clonotype: Its antigen is not identified.

Sequencing used glioma tissue, nonneoplastic brain tissue, or PBMCs (not recorded which). This clonotype was obtained from a human donor with low-grade glioma or glioblastoma, undergoing nonglioma brain surgery, or in good health (not recorded which).

This CDR3 is CASSLEPGLVNTGELFF. The CDR3 DNA reads TGTGCCAGCAGCTTAGAACCAGGGCTAGTCAACACCGGGGAGCTGTTTTTT. This rearrangement joins TRBV7-9 to TRBJ2-2; maybe TRBD1 (5 bases). The length of the CDR3 is 17 residues. V lost 1 base, J lost 2 bases, and 14 bases lay in between. Germline CDR1 reads SEHNR; CDR2 reads FQNEAQ (reference sequence).